Listed below are T cell receptor beta chains from one sample, sequenced in a study of CD4+ T cells in melanoma. TCRdb's copy holds only in-frame clones and misses some; the assay was immunoSEQ multiplex PCR. The sample carries about 140,000 clones, 80% to 95% recorded once. The receptors stem from a human donor with melanoma. Each CDR3 is given with its conserved first and last residue. The D gene is left open where the match is weak. The size of a clone is reported for some rows only, either as once, few or many, or as a class for expanded clones.

TRBJ1-1,TRBV15,-,-,TGTGCCACCAGCAGAAGAACTATGAACACTGAAGCTTTCTTT,CATSRRTMNTEAFF
TRBJ1-4,TRBV7-8,-,TRBD1,TGTGCCAGCAGCTTTGCCGGCAGGGGGGGGACTGAAAAACTGTTTTTT,CASSFAGRGGTEKLFF
TRBJ2-3,TRBV6-5,-,TRBD2,TGTGCCAGCAGGCTTAGCGGGGCTAGCACAGATACGCAGTATTTT,CASRLSGASTDTQYF
TRBJ1-6,TRBV5-5,-,-,TGTGCCAGCAGCTTTACAGGAAACAATTCACCCCTCCACTTT,CASSFTGNNSPLHF
TRBJ2-3,TRBV11-2,-,-,TGTGCCAGCAGCTCTCGACAGGATCCCACAGATACGCAGTATTTT,CASSSRQDPTDTQYF
TRBJ2-6,TRBV9,-,-,TGTGCCAGCAGCTCCCGACACGGATGGGGCAACGTCCTGACTTTC,CASSSRHGWGNVLTF
TRBJ2-5,TRBV7-6,-,-,TGTGCCAGCAGCCTACTTACTGGGGAGACCCAGTACTTC,CASSLLTGETQYF
TRBJ1-4,TRBV7-6,-,-,TGTGCCAGCAGCTTAGGGTGGGGGGCTAATGAAAAACTGTTTTTT,CASSLGWGANEKLFF
TRBJ1-5,TRBV7-9,-,TRBD1,TGTGCCAGCAGCCGTCCGGGACAGGGGATTAAGCATTTT,CASSRPGQGIKHF
TRBJ2-1,TRBV5-4,-,TRBD1,TGTGCCAGCAGCATAGGGACAGGGGGCTACAATGAGCAGTTCTTC,CASSIGTGGYNEQFF
TRBJ1-4,TRBV27,-,TRBD1,TGTGCCAGCAGGGCCAGGACAGGGGGTGCCGCTAATGAAAAACTGTTTTTT,CASRARTGGAANEKLFF
TRBJ2-7,TRBV9,-,-,TGTGCCAGCAGCGTAGCTACAGGGAGCCGCGAGCAGTACTTC,CASSVATGSREQYF
TRBJ2-7,TRBV5-1,once,TRBD2,TGCGCCACTTCTAGGACTAGCGGTAACTACGAGCAGTACTTC,CATSRTSGNYEQYF
TRBJ1-4,TRBV5-4,few,-,TGTGCCAGCAGCTTTCGGACGGGTGAAAAACTGTTTTTT,CASSFRTGEKLFF
TRBJ2-5,TRBV13,-,TRBD2,TGTGCCAGCAGCCCAGCGGGGGGGCGGGGGACCCAGTACTTC,CASSPAGGRGTQYF
TRBJ1-2,TRBV12-5,-,-,TGTGCTAGTGGCGAGGGGATTGGGGGCTACACCTTC,CASGEGIGGYTF
TRBJ2-2,TRBV30,-,-,TGTGCCTGGAGCGAGACTGCCTCCGGGGAGCTGTTTTTT,CAWSETASGELFF
TRBJ2-1,TRBV11-2,few,TRBD1,TGTGCCAGCAGCCATTTGGGGGACAGGGATAGCAATGAGCAGTTCTTC,CASSHLGDRDSNEQFF
TRBJ2-3,TRBV10-3,-,-,TGTGCCTTATCACGGGACCGCACAGATACGCAGTATTTT,CALSRDRTDTQYF
TRBJ2-1,TRBV11-2,-,-,TGTGCCAGCAGCGTGGGACACTACAATGAGCAGTTCTTC,CASSVGHYNEQFF
TRBJ1-1,TRBV14,few,-,TGTGCCAGCAGCCAATCGTACGCCACTGAAGCTTTCTTT,CASSQSYATEAFF
TRBJ2-2,TRBV27,-,-,TGTGCCAGCAGTTTCAGACCCGGGGAGCTGTTTTTT,CASSFRPGELFF
TRBJ2-3,TRBV4-1,-,TRBD2,TGCGCCAGCAGCCAAGGCCGACTAGCGGGGGAGGATACGCAGTATTTT,CASSQGRLAGEDTQYF
TRBJ2-5,TRBV19,-,-,TGTGCCAGTAGTATGGCGGGCTCTCGGGAGACCCAGTACTTC,CASSMAGSRETQYF
TRBJ2-7,TRBV5-1,-,TRBD1,TGCGCCAGCAGCTTGTCGGGGACAGGGGGTTACCACGAGCAGTACTTC,CASSLSGTGGYHEQYF
TRBJ1-5,TRBV5-1,-,-,TGCGCCAGCAGCTTGGTGACCCTGGGGGCTGATCAGCCCCAGCATTTT,CASSLVTLGADQPQHF
TRBJ1-5,TRBV6-1,-,-,TGTGCCAGCAGTGAAGCGGGCATTGGGGGGCTGAGCAATCAGCCCCAGCATTTT,CASSEAGIGGLSNQPQHF